This T cell receptor beta chain came from a study of control samples from healthy donors and cancer patients (dated by TCRdb to 2020 to 2021). For this clone: Its cognate antigen has yet to be identified. Base qualities are not recorded, but no much larger clone differs from it by a single base.

CDR1 SGHRS and CDR2 YFSETQ were looked up in the germline V gene. The CDR3, cysteine through phenylalanine, is 16 amino acids long. CDR3 DNA only is kept here, 48 bases in frame from base 1. Clipping removes 4 bases from V and 0 bases from J, with 6 as the unmatched junction base count. The library was produced with the immunoSEQ multiplex PCR assay. Not all clones reach the TCRdb copy of this immuneACCESS table, which keeps in-frame sequences only. Checked studies attribute under half of the gap to unresolved V genes and leave the rest unexplained. The sample table records some 140,000 clones; about 95% of these occur just once. The top ten constitute 14% of the sample.

The sequenced sample consisted of PBMCs. The sequence came from a man in his sixties with colorectal cancer. The sequence is built from TRBV5-1 and TRBJ1-2, with TRBD1 identical over 10 junction bases. The encoded CDR3 is CASSGGQGKPNYGYTF. The sequenced DNA: TGCGCCAGCAGCGGGGGACAGGGGAAACCTAACTATGGCTACACCTTC.